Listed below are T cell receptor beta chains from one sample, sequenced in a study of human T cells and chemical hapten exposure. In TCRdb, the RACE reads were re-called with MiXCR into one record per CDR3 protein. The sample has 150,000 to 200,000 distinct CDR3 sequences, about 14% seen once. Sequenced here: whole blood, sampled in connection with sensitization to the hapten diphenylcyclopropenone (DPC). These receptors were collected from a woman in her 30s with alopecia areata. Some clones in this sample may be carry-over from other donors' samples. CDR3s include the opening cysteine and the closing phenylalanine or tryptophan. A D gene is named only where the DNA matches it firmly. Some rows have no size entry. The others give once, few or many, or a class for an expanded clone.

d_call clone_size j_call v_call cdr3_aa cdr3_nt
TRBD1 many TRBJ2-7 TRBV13 CASSSTGAWEQYF TGTGCCAGCAGCTCGACAGGGGCATGGGAGCAGTACTTC
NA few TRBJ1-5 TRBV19 CASSAGQPRNQPQHF TGTGCCAGTAGTGCTGGACAGCCCCGCAATCAGCCCCAGCATTTT
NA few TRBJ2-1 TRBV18 CASSPPRAIPNNEQFF TGTGCCAGCTCACCACCCAGGGCGATTCCAAACAATGAGCAGTTCTTC
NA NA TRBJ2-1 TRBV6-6 CATQPQALSYNEQFF TGTGCCACTCAACCTCAGGCCCTCTCCTACAATGAGCAGTTCTTC
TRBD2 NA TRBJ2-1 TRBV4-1 CASSQSEAGTYNEQFF TGCGCCAGCAGCCAATCCGAAGCGGGAACATACAATGAGCAGTTCTTC
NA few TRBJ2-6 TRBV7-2 CASSPRAGQSSGANVLTF TGTGCCAGCAGCCCGAGGGCGGGACAGAGCTCTGGGGCCAACGTCCTGACTTTC
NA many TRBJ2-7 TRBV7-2 CASSLVGAREQYF TGTGCCAGCAGCTTAGTTGGGGCACGGGAGCAGTACTTC
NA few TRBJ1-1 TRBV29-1 CSVFTTGFYTEAFF TGCAGCGTTTTCACCACAGGGTTTTACACTGAAGCTTTCTTT
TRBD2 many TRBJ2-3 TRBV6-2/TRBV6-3 CASSLLAGGGDTQYF TGTGCCAGCAGTTTGCTAGCGGGAGGCGGAGATACGCAGTATTTT
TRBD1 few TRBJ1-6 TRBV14 CASSQDGTGVNSPLHF TGTGCCAGCAGCCAAGATGGGACAGGGGTTAATTCACCCCTCCACTTT
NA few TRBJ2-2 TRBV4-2 CASSPIVGRSTGELFF TGTGCCAGCAGCCCGATAGTGGGGAGGAGCACCGGGGAGCTGTTTTTT
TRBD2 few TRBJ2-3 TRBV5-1 CASSRTLSGGPTDTQYF TGCGCCAGCAGCCGGACTTTGAGCGGGGGGCCCACAGATACGCAGTATTTT
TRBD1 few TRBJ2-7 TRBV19 CASSTRQGTAYEQYF TGTGCCAGTAGTACACGACAGGGTACTGCCTACGAGCAGTACTTC
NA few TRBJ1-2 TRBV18 CASSPRGANYGYTF TGTGCCAGCTCACCAAGGGGAGCTAACTATGGCTACACCTTC
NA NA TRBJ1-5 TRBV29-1 CSVGSGANQPQHF TGCAGCGTTGGGTCAGGGGCTAATCAGCCCCAGCATTTT
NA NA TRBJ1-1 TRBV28 CASSLHRDSLNTEAFF TGTGCCAGCAGTTTACACAGAGACAGCCTGAACACTGAAGCTTTCTTT
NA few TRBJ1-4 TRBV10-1 CASIRIPSEKLFF TGCGCCAGCATTAGGATTCCCAGTGAAAAACTGTTTTTT
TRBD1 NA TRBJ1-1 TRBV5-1 CASSPWGTGDKRTEAFF TGCGCCAGCAGCCCGTGGGGGACAGGGGATAAGAGGACTGAAGCTTTCTTT
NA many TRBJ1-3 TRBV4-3 CASSQEPGNTIYF TGCGCCAGCAGCCAAGAACCAGGAAACACCATATATTTT
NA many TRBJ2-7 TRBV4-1 CASSQGDSYEQYF TGCGCCAGCAGCCAAGGGGACTCCTACGAGCAGTACTTC
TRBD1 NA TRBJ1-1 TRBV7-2 CASSSEPGQRAFF TGTGCCAGCAGCTCAGAACCGGGACAGAGAGCTTTCTTT
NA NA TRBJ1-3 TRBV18 CASLADSGNTIYF TGTGCCAGTCTGGCAGACTCGGGAAACACCATATATTTT
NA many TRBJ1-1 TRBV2 CASSAGRNTEAFF TGTGCCAGCAGTGCCGGCAGGAACACTGAAGCTTTCTTT
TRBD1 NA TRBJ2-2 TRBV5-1 CASSLKRTGNTGELFF TGCGCCAGCAGCTTGAAGCGGACAGGGAACACCGGGGAGCTGTTTTTT
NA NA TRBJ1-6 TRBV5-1 CASSPGTDDSPLHF TGCGCCAGCAGCCCCGGGACTGATGATTCACCCCTCCACTTT
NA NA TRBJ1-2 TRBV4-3 CASSQRPGNSRGYTF TGCGCCAGCAGCCAACGACCTGGAAATTCGCGCGGCTACACCTTC
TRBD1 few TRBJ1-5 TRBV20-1 CSARDARGNQPQHF TGCAGTGCTAGAGATGCCAGGGGGAATCAGCCCCAGCATTTT
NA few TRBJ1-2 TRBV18 CASSPPNSLLSDGYTF TGTGCCAGCTCACCCCCCAACAGCTTGCTTTCCGATGGCTACACCTTC
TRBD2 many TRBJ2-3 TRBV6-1 CAGQAGLVPDTQYF TGTGCCGGGCAAGCGGGACTCGTTCCAGATACGCAGTATTTT
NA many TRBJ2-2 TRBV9 CASSVGTDTGELFF TGTGCCAGCAGCGTGGGCACAGACACCGGGGAGCTGTTTTTT
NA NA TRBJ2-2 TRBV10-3 CATTWGTDTGELFF TGTGCCACAACCTGGGGGACGGACACCGGGGAGCTGTTTTTT
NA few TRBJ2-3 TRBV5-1 CASSLGPSTDTQYF TGCGCCAGCAGCTTGGGTCCTAGCACAGATACGCAGTATTTT
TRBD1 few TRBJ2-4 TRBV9 CASSVEARGPKNIQYF TGTGCCAGCAGCGTAGAGGCCAGGGGGCCCAAAAACATTCAGTACTTC
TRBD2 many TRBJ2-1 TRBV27 CASSFSGGYSYNEQFF TGTGCCAGCAGTTTCAGCGGGGGCTACTCCTACAATGAGCAGTTCTTC
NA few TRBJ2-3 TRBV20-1 CSAKGTYDPRDTQYF TGCAGTGCTAAAGGGACCTACGATCCCAGGGATACGCAGTATTTT
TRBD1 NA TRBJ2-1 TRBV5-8 CASSRDRGGNEQFF TGTGCCAGCAGCAGGGACAGGGGCGGGAATGAGCAGTTCTTC
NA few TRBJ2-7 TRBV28 CASSSLSRMGQYF TGTGCCAGCAGTTCCCTTTCACGGATGGGGCAGTACTTC
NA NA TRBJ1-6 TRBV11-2 CASSLEQINSPLHF TGTGCCAGCAGCTTAGAACAGATTAATTCACCCCTCCACTTT
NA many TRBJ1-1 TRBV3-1 CASSRGAIGPRNTEAFF TGTGCCAGCAGCCGGGGTGCAATTGGCCCTAGGAACACTGAAGCTTTCTTT
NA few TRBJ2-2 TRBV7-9 CASSSAVEGRNTGELFF TGTGCCAGCAGCTCCGCCGTTGAAGGAAGGAACACCGGGGAGCTGTTTTTT
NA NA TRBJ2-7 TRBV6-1 CASKQDPPNEQYF TGTGCCAGCAAACAGGACCCCCCCAACGAGCAGTACTTC
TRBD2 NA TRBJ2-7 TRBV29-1 CSVGSGASSYEQYF TGCAGCGTAGGGAGCGGGGCGAGCTCCTACGAGCAGTACTTC
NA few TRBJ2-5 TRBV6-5 CATSFSGTRKETQYF TGTGCCACCTCTTTCTCCGGGACGAGGAAAGAGACCCAGTACTTC
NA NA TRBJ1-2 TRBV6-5 CASSYTFGTLEGYTF TGTGCCAGCAGTTACACCTTCGGCACCCTCGAGGGCTACACCTTC
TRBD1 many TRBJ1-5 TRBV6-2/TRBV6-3 CASSLRTGNNQPQHF TGTGCCAGCAGTCTCCGGACAGGGAACAATCAGCCCCAGCATTTT